The 8 T cell receptor beta chains below were found in one sample sequenced in a study of CD8 T cells in ankylosing spondylitis. TCRdb itself ran the 5' RACE reads through MiXCR, one entry per CDR3 protein. The data contain under 170,000 distinct CDR3 sequences, 40% to 50% of them seen just once; the ten biggest clones take up approximately 14%. Material: synovial fluid, either unsorted or a sorted T cell fraction (not recorded which). These receptors all stem from a male donor with ankylosing spondylitis.

The rearrangement uses TRBV18 and TRBJ1-2; 7 nucleotides align to TRBD1. With 1 base clipped from V and 5 bases from J, the junction kept 10 bases outside the gene matches. Germline CDR1 reads KGHSH; CDR2 reads LQKENI. The CDR3 consists of 16 residues. CDR3 DNA sequence: TGTGCCAGCTCACCACTCGAGGGACAGCGCCTATATGGCTACACCTTC. The encoded protein is CASSPLEGQRLYGYTF.

The rearrangement joins TRBV20-1 to TRBJ2-1; weak D call: TRBD2 (6 bases). The V and J ends lost 4 bases and 9 bases respectively, with 16 bases between them. CDR3 length equals 13 residues. Germline CDR1 and CDR2: DFQATT and SNEGSKA (reference sequence). The chain's CDR3 is CSAKRESPSEQFF. The DNA of the CDR3 is TGCAGTGCTAAACGGGAGTCCCCAAGTGAGCAGTTCTTC.

The chain has TRBV4-1 and TRBJ1-1; a weak D match, TRBD1 (5 bases). CDR3 length: 15 amino acids. V was pared by 4 bases and J by 9 bases, with 21 bases between. CDR1 is MGHRA and CDR2 is YSYEKL in the germline V gene. The CDR3 region is CASSRYRDPGMKAFF. The CDR3 coding sequence is TGCGCCAGCAGCCGCTACCGGGACCCAGGTATGAAAGCTTTCTTT.

This chain links TRBV7-6 with TRBJ2-1; D tentatively fits TRBD1 or TRBD2 (5 bases each). Germline V CDR1 and CDR2: SGHVS, FNYEAQ. The CDR3 length is 16 residues. The germline V and J ends were trimmed by 3 bases and 5 bases, with 17 bases remaining between them. The DNA for the CDR3 is TGTGCCAGCAGCTTCCGGGAATGGGACCCCAACAATGAGCAGTTCTTC. Residues: CASSFREWDPNNEQFF.

This rearrangement joins TRBV6-1 to TRBJ1-1; unclear D gene. The CDR3 runs to 13 residues. Per germline, CDR1 MNHNS and CDR2 SASEGT. V lost 6 bases and J 1 base, leaving 9 bases between the germline ends. The CDR3 region has the DNA TGTGCCAGCAGCCCCGCGGAGAACACTGAAGCTTTCTTT. The encoded protein is CASSPAENTEAFF.

This chain links TRBV12-3 or TRBV12-4 with TRBJ2-7, with no clear D. Between the trimmed V and J ends, which lost 0 bases and 2 bases, there was a span of 11 bases. The length of the CDR3 is 15 residues. DNA of the CDR3: TGTGCCAGCAGTTTAGCCCCACCGGCCACCTACGAGCAGTACTTC. This sequence encodes CASSLAPPATYEQYF.

The CDR3 spells CASSLGGEQNIQYF. Here the CDR3 DNA reads TGTGCCAGCAGCTTAGGAGGGGAGCAAAACATTCAGTACTTC. V usage is TRBV7-8 and J usage is TRBJ2-4; D possibly matches TRBD1 or TRBD2 (5 bases each). The CDR3 is 14 residues long. Germline V gene data show CDR1 as SGHVS and CDR2 as FQNEAQ. V was pared by 1 base and J by 5 bases, with 9 bases between.

This clonotype was seen ten or more times. The chain has TRBV2 and TRBJ2-3; no clear D. The V end lost 2 bases, the J end lost 6 bases, and 6 bases lay between the germline ends. Per germline, CDR1 SNHLY and CDR2 FYNNEI. There are 12 residues in the CDR3. CDR3 in DNA: TGTGCCAGCAGTGAATTGGACGATACGCAGTATTTT. Residues: CASSELDDTQYF.